Following are 31 T cell receptor beta chains from one sample sequenced in a study of T-cell memory formation after mild COVID-19. TCRdb re-analysed the 5' RACE reads in MiXCR, keeping a single row per CDR3 protein. The sample shows more than 300,000 distinct CDR3 sequences, roughly an eighth of them seen only once. The sequenced sample consisted of PBMCs or a T cell subset sorted from them (not recorded which). The receptors were gathered from a young man who had mild COVID-19 (a few samples of this study predate the infection). Cell type and time point are not known.

The chain has TRBV25-1 and TRBJ2-3; the D gene could be TRBD1 or TRBD2 (6 bases each). The CDR3 runs to 14 residues. Germline V gene data show CDR1 as MGHDK and CDR2 as SYGVNS. Trimming took 3 bases from V and 8 from J, leaving 15 bases between them. The CDR3 sequence: CASSDLGGAGTQYF. As DNA, the CDR3 is TGTGCCAGCAGTGATTTGGGGGGCGCAGGTACGCAGTATTTT.

J is TRBJ1-1 and V is TRBV7-8; D call uncertain. The CDR3 consists of 13 residues. CDR1 is SGHVS and CDR2 is FQNEAQ in the germline V gene. The V gene lost 8 bases and the J gene lost 0 bases, with 10 bases spanning the gap. CDR3 sequence reads: CASCLLMNTEAFF. CDR3 bases: TGTGCCAGCTGTTTATTGATGAACACTGAAGCTTTCTTT.

In this sample, this clonotype turned up a few times. The rearrangement links TRBV4-1 to TRBJ1-1; 7 positions agree with TRBD1. The ends lost 6 bases at V and 2 bases at J; junction bases unmatched: 12. Germline values: CDR1 MGHRA, CDR2 YSYEKL. The CDR3 is 16 residues long. The CDR3 is CASRLAWTGGNTEAFF. The CDR3, as DNA: TGCGCCAGCAGGCTTGCGTGGACAGGCGGAAACACTGAAGCTTTCTTT.

This chain uses TRBV6-2 or TRBV6-3 with TRBJ1-5; D perhaps matches TRBD1 (6 bases). The ends were cut back, 8 bases at V and 6 bases at J, with 35 bases in the middle. CDR1 and CDR2 from the germline V gene are MNHEY and SVGEGT. The CDR3 runs 20 residues. The CDR3 DNA sequence: TGTGCCAGCCGACTAGTTCTCAGGGACAAGGGACCCTATGGTGGTCAGCCCCAGCATTTT. Translating it yields CASRLVLRDKGPYGGQPQHF.

The chain employs TRBV20-1 and TRBJ1-1; D unresolved. The CDR3 has 15 residues. The germline gives CDR1 DFQATT, CDR2 SNEGSKA (reference sequence). V was shortened by 3 bases and J by 1 base, with 15 bases between the two germline ends. The CDR3 spells CSASSGGVRNTEAFF. The CDR3 DNA sequence: TGCAGTGCTAGTTCGGGTGGGGTACGGAACACTGAAGCTTTCTTT.

This clonotype came up a few times. This chain links TRBV19 with TRBJ2-3, with D uncertain. Germline lookup yields CDR1 LNHDA and CDR2 SQIVND (reference sequence). V gave up 3 bases and J gave up 7 bases, with 11 bases separating them. The length of the CDR3 is 13 residues. CDR3 sequence (DNA): TGTGCCAGTAGTATTGGCCGCCCAAATACGCAGTATTTT. Protein product: CASSIGRPNTQYF.

This clonotype was counted a few times. The J gene is TRBJ2-5, the V gene TRBV7-3; either TRBD1 or TRBD2 may supply D (5 bases each). The CDR3 loop spans 13 amino acids. In germline, CDR1 is SGHTA, CDR2 FQGTGA. Trimming left V 5 bases short and J 4 bases short, with 11 bases between. Written as DNA, the CDR3 is TGTGCCAGCAGCCCCGAGAGGGGAGAGACCCAGTACTTC. This gives the protein CASSPERGETQYF.

This clonotype was counted a few times. CDR3 loop: CASKGSLTDTQYF. The CDR3 DNA is TGTGCCAGCAAAGGATCTCTCACAGATACGCAGTATTTT. The chain has TRBV6-2 or TRBV6-3 and TRBJ2-3; D gene uncertain. Trimming cost V 7 bases and J 2 bases, with 10 bases left between them. The CDR3 is 13 residues long. Germline V gene sequence: CDR1 MNHEY, CDR2 SVGEGT.

This clonotype was observed a handful of times. The chain joins TRBV12-3 or TRBV12-4 to TRBJ1-6, with 8 bases fitting TRBD1. V was clipped by 6 bases and J by 10 bases; unmatched bases: 8. The CDR3 runs to 14 residues. CDR3 region: CASRIGQGQSPLHF. The CDR3 region has the DNA TGTGCCAGCAGGATAGGACAGGGACAATCACCCCTCCACTTT.

The genes are TRBV6-2 or TRBV6-3 and TRBJ2-2; 9 nucleotides align to TRBD1. With V trimmed by 5 bases and J by 1 base, 2 bases remained unmatched. In germline, CDR1 is MNHEY, CDR2 SVGEGT. The CDR3 length is 15 residues. This chain's CDR3 is CASSGTGRNTGELFF. Here the CDR3 DNA reads TGTGCCAGCAGTGGGACAGGGCGGAACACCGGGGAGCTGTTTTTT.

This clonotype has a handful of counts. The chain uses TRBV9 and TRBJ2-1, with 10 positions matching TRBD2. This CDR3 has 14 residues. The V segment lost 3 bases and the J segment 9 bases; nucleotides outside the gene matches: 6. Looked up from germline, CDR1 is SGDLS and CDR2 is YYNGEE. Here the CDR3 reads CASSGSSGGFEQFF. The CDR3 region has the DNA TGTGCCAGCAGCGGTAGTAGCGGGGGGTTTGAGCAGTTCTTC.

This clonotype was detected a few times. V and J are TRBV7-2 and TRBJ2-5; TRBD2 agrees at 8 bases. Germline V CDR1 and CDR2: SGHTA, FQGNSA. The CDR3 is 15 amino acids. V dropped 6 bases and J dropped 5; count of bases not matched to a gene: 11. The CDR3 bases are TGTGCCAGCAGACGACTTGGACTAGCTTCCGAGACCCAGTACTTC. It specifies CASRRLGLASETQYF.

This clonotype was seen many times. The J gene is TRBJ2-5, the V gene TRBV5-1; the match to TRBD1 covers 7 bases. Germline trimming cut 3 bases from V and 1 base from J; bases unmatched to any gene: 3. This CDR3 is 14 amino acids long. Germline V gives CDR1 SGHRS, CDR2 YFSETQ. CDR3: CASSSQGSQETQYF. CDR3 bases: TGCGCCAGCAGCTCACAGGGGTCCCAAGAGACCCAGTACTTC.

The table lists this clonotype with many counts. The V and J genes are TRBV7-2 and TRBJ1-6; D is uncertain. Germline lookup yields CDR1 SGHTA and CDR2 FQGNSA. The CDR3 contains 15 residues. Trimming pared 1 base from V and 2 bases from J, leaving 6 bases between. Here the CDR3 reads CASSLGRPYNSPLHF. In DNA, the CDR3 is TGTGCCAGCAGCTTAGGGCGGCCCTATAATTCACCCCTCCACTTT.

The chain combines TRBV11-3 with TRBJ2-1; 8 bases align to TRBD2. J gave up 5 bases and V 5 bases, and 11 bases lay outside the gene matches. The CDR3 sequence is 16 residues long. CDR1 is SGHNT and CDR2 is YENEEA in the germline V gene. The CDR3 sequence is CASSPRSGGVNNEQFF. Written as DNA, the CDR3 is TGTGCCAGCAGCCCTCGTTCGGGGGGGGTCAACAATGAGCAGTTCTTC.

The chain has TRBV7-9 and TRBJ2-3; D is unclear. Germline values: CDR1 SEHNR, CDR2 FQNEAQ (reference sequence). The CDR3 length is 13 residues. Trimming pared 3 bases from V and 5 bases from J, leaving 9 bases between. In nucleotides, the CDR3 is TGTGCCAGCAGCTTTACACTGGGAGATACGCAGTATTTT. Translation: CASSFTLGDTQYF.

The sample holds a few counts of this clonotype. The V gene is TRBV19, the J gene TRBJ1-5; perhaps TRBD1 as D (6 bases). This CDR3 is 15 amino acids long. Germline values: CDR1 LNHDA, CDR2 SQIVND (reference sequence). V dropped 6 bases and J dropped 1 base, with 13 bases sitting between them. CDR3 in DNA: TGTGCCAGTAGAGCCGGGACACTAAGCAATCAGCCCCAGCATTTT. Translation: CASRAGTLSNQPQHF.

This clonotype was found a few times. The chain combines TRBV10-3 with TRBJ1-1, with 7 bases fitting TRBD1. CDR3 length: 15 residues. Germline lookup yields CDR1 ENHRY and CDR2 SYGVKD. The V gene end was trimmed by 3 bases and the J gene end by 2 bases; junction bases not matched to a gene: 6. The chain's CDR3 is CAISDPGQPNTEAFF. The CDR3, as DNA: TGTGCCATCAGTGACCCGGGACAGCCTAACACTGAAGCTTTCTTT.

The genes are TRBV20-1 and TRBJ2-3; D uncertain. The CDR3 totals 12 residues. CDR1 is DFQATT, CDR2 SNEGSKA, per germline (reference sequence). Trimming took 2 bases from V and 2 from J, leaving 5 bases between them. The CDR3 bases are TGCAGTGCTAGATATAACACAGATACGCAGTATTTT. This codes for CSARYNTDTQYF.

This chain uses TRBV28 with TRBJ1-1; no reliable D call. The ends were cut back, 1 base at V and 5 bases at J, with 14 bases in the middle. Germline CDR1 and CDR2: MDHEN and SYDVKM. The CDR3 is made up of 15 amino acids. In nucleotides, the CDR3 is TGTGCCAGCAGTTTATTCCTGGAGGTTGGGACTGAAGCTTTCTTT. Residues: CASSLFLEVGTEAFF.

The chain combines TRBV20-1 with TRBJ1-2, with unresolved D. Germline V gene sequence: CDR1 DFQATT, CDR2 SNEGSKA (reference sequence). V gave up 0 bases and J gave up 5 bases, with 10 bases separating them. The CDR3 has 13 amino acids. The CDR3 reads CSARDLRVYGYTF. CDR3 DNA sequence: TGCAGTGCTAGAGATCTCCGGGTTTATGGCTACACCTTC.

In this sample, this clonotype turned up many times. This chain links TRBV30 with TRBJ2-3, with a weak D call TRBD2 (7 bases). Germline V gives CDR1 GTSNPN, CDR2 SVGIG (reference sequence). The V and J ends lost 2 bases and 4 bases respectively, with 13 bases between them. This CDR3 comprises 14 residues. The DNA for the CDR3 is TGTGCCTGGAGTATCACGGGGGGCGCAGATACGCAGTATTTT. It specifies CAWSITGGADTQYF.

This clonotype has a handful of counts. The chain links TRBV4-3 to TRBJ2-5, with 7 bases lining up with TRBD1. Germline CDR1 reads LGHNA; CDR2 reads YSLEER. The CDR3 is 14 amino acids. With 3 bases clipped from V and 0 bases from J, the junction kept 1 base outside the gene matches. CDR3 coding DNA: TGCGCCAGCAGCCAGGGACAGTACCAAGAGACCCAGTACTTC. Residues: CASSQGQYQETQYF.

This clonotype was recorded many times. The chain carries TRBV5-1 and TRBJ2-7, with 8 bases aligning to TRBD1. Looked up from germline, CDR1 is SGHRS and CDR2 is YFSETQ. With 6 bases clipped from V and 2 bases from J, the junction kept 4 bases outside the gene matches. The CDR3 has 13 residues. The CDR3 sequence is CASTDRGAYEQYF. CDR3 nucleotides: TGCGCCAGCACAGACAGGGGTGCCTACGAGCAGTACTTC. Complete variable domain (other parts from reference TRBV5-1 and TRBJ2-7): KAGVTQTPRYLIKTRGQQVTLSCSPISGHRSVSWYQQTPGQGLQFLFEYFSETQRNKGNFPGRFSGRQFSNSRSEMNVSTLELGDSALYLCASTDRGAYEQYFGPGTRLTVT.

This clonotype was detected a few times. The genes are TRBV18 and TRBJ2-5; weak D call: TRBD2 (6 bases). V was cut by 2 bases and J by 4 bases, with 14 bases left in between. The V gene's germline CDR1 is KGHSH and CDR2 LQKENI. The CDR3 is made up of 15 amino acids. The CDR3, as DNA: TGTGCCAGCTCACCAGAGCAGGGAGGAGCAGAGACCCAGTACTTC. It yields the protein CASSPEQGGAETQYF.

The chain couples TRBV5-6 to TRBJ2-7, with TRBD1 matching 7 bases. Germline CDR1 is SGHDT and CDR2 is YYEEEE. With V trimmed by 7 bases and J by 1 base, 5 bases remained unmatched. There are 13 residues in the CDR3. CDR3: CASERTGSYEQYV. For the CDR3, the DNA is TGTGCCAGCGAGAGGACAGGTTCCTACGAGCAGTACGTC.

This clonotype showed up just a few times. The chain combines TRBV29-1 with TRBJ1-1; D uncertain. This CDR3 is built from 9 residues. Trimming left V 7 bases short and J 11 bases short, with 11 bases between. Germline V gives CDR1 SQVTM, CDR2 ANQGSEA. CDR3 amino acids: CSANPGAFF. The CDR3 DNA reads as TGCAGCGCCAATCCAGGTGCTTTCTTT.

In its sample, this clonotype was seen a few times. J is TRBJ1-6 and V is TRBV7-8; D is possibly TRBD1 (5 bases). The CDR3 is 17 residues long. In germline, CDR1 is SGHVS, CDR2 FQNEAQ. Trimming shortened V by 5 bases and J by 5 bases, and 19 bases separated the two germline ends. DNA for the CDR3: TGTGCCAGCAGCCCCTCTCTACAGGCCAAGGATAATTCACCCCTCCACTTT. Its translation: CASSPSLQAKDNSPLHF.

The chain recombines TRBV7-6 with TRBJ2-3, with a tentative D call TRBD2 (6 bases). The CDR3 extends over 16 amino acids. V lost 2 bases, J lost 0 bases, and 12 bases lay in between. CDR1 and CDR2 from the germline V gene are SGHVS and FNYEAQ. This chain's CDR3 is CASSLWGGASTDTQYF. The DNA for the CDR3 is TGTGCCAGCAGCTTATGGGGCGGGGCTAGCACAGATACGCAGTATTTT.

A few counts support this clonotype. The rearrangement uses TRBV20-1 and TRBJ2-3; weak D call: TRBD1 (5 bases). V was pared by 0 bases and J by 2 bases, with 12 bases between. Germline CDR1 reads DFQATT; CDR2 reads SNEGSKA (reference sequence). CDR3 length equals 15 residues. Written as DNA, the CDR3 is TGCAGTGCTAGAGACCCAAGGGGAAACACAGATACGCAGTATTTT. It is translated as CSARDPRGNTDTQYF.

The CDR3, as DNA: TGCGCCAGCAGCCCTCCGTTAGGGGCCTTACCTGGAAACACCATATATTTT. Translation: CASSPPLGALPGNTIYF. J is TRBJ1-3 and V is TRBV4-3, with a weak D call TRBD1 (5 bases). Germline lookup yields CDR1 LGHNA and CDR2 YSLEER. CDR3 length: 17 amino acids. The V and J ends lost 4 bases and 2 bases respectively, with 18 bases between them.